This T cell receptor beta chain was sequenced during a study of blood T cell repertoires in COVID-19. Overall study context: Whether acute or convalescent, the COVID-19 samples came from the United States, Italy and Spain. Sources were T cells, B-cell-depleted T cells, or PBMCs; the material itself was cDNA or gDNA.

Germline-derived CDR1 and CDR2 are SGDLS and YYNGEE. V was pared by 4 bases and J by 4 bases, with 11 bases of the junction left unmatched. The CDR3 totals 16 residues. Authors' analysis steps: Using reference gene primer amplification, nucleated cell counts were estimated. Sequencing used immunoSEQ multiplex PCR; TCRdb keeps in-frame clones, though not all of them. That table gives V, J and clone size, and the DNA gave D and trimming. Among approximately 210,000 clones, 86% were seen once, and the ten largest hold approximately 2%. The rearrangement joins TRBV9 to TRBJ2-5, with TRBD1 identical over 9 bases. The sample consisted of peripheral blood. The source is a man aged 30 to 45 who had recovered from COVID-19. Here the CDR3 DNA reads TGTGCCAGCAGCCCAAGAACAGGGGGCATGCGAGAGACCCAGTACTTC. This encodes CASSPRTGGMRETQYF. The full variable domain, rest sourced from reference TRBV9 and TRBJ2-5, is DSGVTQTPKHLITATGQRVTLRCSPRSGDLSVYWYQQSLDQGLQFLIQYYNGEERAKGNILERFSAQQFPDLHSELNLSSLELGDSALYFCASSPRTGGMRETQYFGPGTRLLVL.